The rows below give T cell receptor beta chains drawn from one sample of a study of blood T cell repertoires in COVID-19. Assay: immunoSEQ multiplex PCR; the TCRdb copy retains only in-frame clones and omits some. Of 95,000 to 150,000 clones listed, around 88% are singletons. The sequencing sample was made of peripheral blood. The receptors come from a man at least 80 years old with active or convalescent COVID-19. The CDR3 runs from the conserved cysteine through the conserved F or W. Fields, in order: CDR3 protein, CDR3 DNA, clone size, V gene, J gene, D gene. The D gene is left open where the match is weak. Size values are once, few and many counts, or a class for expanded clones, and some rows have none.

CDR3 protein: CASTRQNQETQYF
CDR3 DNA: TGTGCCAGCACTCGACAGAACCAAGAGACCCAGTACTTC
clone size: NA
V gene: TRBV2
J gene: TRBJ2-5
D gene: NA

CDR3 protein: CASSEASGADTQYF
CDR3 DNA: TGTGCCAGCAGTGAAGCGAGCGGGGCGGATACGCAGTATTTT
clone size: many
V gene: TRBV2
J gene: TRBJ2-3
D gene: TRBD2

CDR3 protein: CASSDGQGSYNEQFF
CDR3 DNA: TGTGCCAGCAGTGACGGACAGGGCTCCTACAATGAGCAGTTCTTC
clone size: NA
V gene: TRBV6-1
J gene: TRBJ2-1
D gene: TRBD1

CDR3 protein: CSVGAGGDGYTF
CDR3 DNA: TGCAGCGTTGGGGCAGGGGGAGATGGCTACACCTTC
clone size: NA
V gene: TRBV29-1
J gene: TRBJ1-2
D gene: TRBD1

CDR3 protein: CASSIGTGNFNGYTF
CDR3 DNA: TGTGCCAGTAGTATCGGGACAGGAAATTTTAATGGCTACACCTTC
clone size: NA
V gene: TRBV19
J gene: TRBJ1-2
D gene: TRBD1

CDR3 protein: CATGWRETQYF
CDR3 DNA: TGTGCCACCGGATGGCGGGAGACCCAGTACTTC
clone size: NA
V gene: TRBV24-1
J gene: TRBJ2-5
D gene: NA

CDR3 protein: CASSLYGLAGAESYEQYF
CDR3 DNA: TGTGCCAGCAGCCTTTACGGACTAGCGGGGGCCGAATCCTACGAGCAGTACTTC
clone size: NA
V gene: TRBV7-2
J gene: TRBJ2-7
D gene: TRBD2

CDR3 protein: CASSPQGTGAGNTIYF
CDR3 DNA: TGTGCCAGCAGCCCGCAAGGGACAGGAGCTGGAAACACCATATATTTT
clone size: NA
V gene: TRBV7-2
J gene: TRBJ1-3
D gene: TRBD1

CDR3 protein: CASTQGQGVYGYTF
CDR3 DNA: TGTGCCAGCACCCAGGGACAGGGAGTCTATGGCTACACCTTC
clone size: once
V gene: TRBV9
J gene: TRBJ1-2
D gene: TRBD1

CDR3 protein: CASSLTGYGYTF
CDR3 DNA: TGTGCCAGCAGCTTGACAGGGTACGGCTACACCTTC
clone size: NA
V gene: TRBV5-4
J gene: TRBJ1-2
D gene: NA

CDR3 protein: CASGLSRGPRDTQYF
CDR3 DNA: TGTGCTAGTGGTTTGTCGAGGGGGCCAAGGGATACGCAGTATTTT
clone size: NA
V gene: TRBV12-5
J gene: TRBJ2-3
D gene: TRBD1

CDR3 protein: CASSGHGEGSSYNSPLHF
CDR3 DNA: TGTGCCAGCAGTGGCCATGGGGAGGGGAGCTCCTATAATTCACCCCTCCACTTT
clone size: NA
V gene: TRBV6-1
J gene: TRBJ1-6
D gene: NA

CDR3 protein: CASSRRAGGEGRNTEAFF
CDR3 DNA: TGCGCCAGCAGCCGGCGGGCAGGGGGCGAGGGGAGAAACACTGAAGCTTTCTTT
clone size: NA
V gene: TRBV4-1
J gene: TRBJ1-1
D gene: TRBD1

CDR3 protein: CASSQSSGAGTQYF
CDR3 DNA: TGTGCCAGCAGCCAATCTAGCGGCGCTGGGACCCAGTACTTC
clone size: NA
V gene: TRBV5-4
J gene: TRBJ2-5
D gene: TRBD2

CDR3 protein: CASSVGGLAGGGYNEQFF
CDR3 DNA: TGTGCCAGCAGCGTAGGAGGGCTAGCGGGGGGTGGATACAATGAGCAGTTCTTC
clone size: NA
V gene: TRBV9
J gene: TRBJ2-1
D gene: TRBD2

CDR3 protein: CASSKELGTDTQYF
CDR3 DNA: TGTGCCAGCAGCAAAGAGCTAGGAACAGATACGCAGTATTTT
clone size: NA
V gene: TRBV21-1
J gene: TRBJ2-3
D gene: NA